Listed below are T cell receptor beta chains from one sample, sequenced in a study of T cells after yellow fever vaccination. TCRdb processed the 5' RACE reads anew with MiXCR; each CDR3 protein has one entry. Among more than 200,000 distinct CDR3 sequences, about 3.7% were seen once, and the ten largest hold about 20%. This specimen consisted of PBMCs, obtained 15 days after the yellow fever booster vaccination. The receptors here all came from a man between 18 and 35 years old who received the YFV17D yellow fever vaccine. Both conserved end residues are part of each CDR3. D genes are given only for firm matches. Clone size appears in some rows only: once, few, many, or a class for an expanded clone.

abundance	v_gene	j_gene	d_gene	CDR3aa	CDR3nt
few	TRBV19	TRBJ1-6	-	CASSISGVHSPLHF	TGTGCCAGTAGTATTTCCGGGGTCCATTCACCCCTCCACTTT
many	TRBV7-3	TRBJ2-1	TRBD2	CASSTGLAELHNEQFF	TGTGCCAGCAGCACCGGACTAGCGGAGCTGCACAATGAGCAGTTCTTC
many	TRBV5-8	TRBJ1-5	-	CASTRRSNQPQHF	TGTGCCAGCACGCGGAGGTCTAATCAGCCCCAGCATTTT
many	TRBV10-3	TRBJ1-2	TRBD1	CAISADRTGGGYTF	TGTGCCATCAGTGCCGACAGGACAGGTGGCGGCTACACCTTC
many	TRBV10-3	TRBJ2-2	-	CAIKGPPFDGELFF	TGTGCCATCAAAGGCCCCCCCTTCGACGGGGAGCTGTTTTTT
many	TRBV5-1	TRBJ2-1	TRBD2	CASSLAAGGGAVDEQFF	TGCGCCAGCAGCTTGGCGGCGGGCGGGGGGGCCGTCGATGAGCAGTTCTTC
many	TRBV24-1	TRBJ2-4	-	CATSDKITQHRRYF	TGTGCCACCAGTGATAAGATAACTCAGCACCGACGGTACTTC
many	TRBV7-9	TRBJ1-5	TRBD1	CASSSGTANQPQHF	TGTGCCAGCAGCTCTGGGACAGCAAATCAGCCCCAGCATTTT
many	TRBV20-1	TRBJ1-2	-	CSARGFLYGYTF	TGCAGTGCGCGGGGGTTCCTCTATGGCTACACCTTC
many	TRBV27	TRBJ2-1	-	CASTLLGTNEQFF	TGTGCCAGCACCCTACTAGGAACCAATGAGCAGTTCTTC
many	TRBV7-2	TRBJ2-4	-	CASSLDLGRNIQYF	TGTGCCAGCAGCTTAGATCTAGGGCGGAACATTCAGTACTTC
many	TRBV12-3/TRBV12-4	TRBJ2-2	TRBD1	CASRRRTGGYTGELFF	TGTGCCAGCAGACGAAGGACAGGGGGATACACCGGGGAGCTGTTTTTT
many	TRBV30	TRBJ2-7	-	CAWSRQGGYEQYF	TGTGCCTGGAGTAGACAGGGAGGCTACGAGCAGTACTTC
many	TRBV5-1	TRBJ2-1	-	CASSLVDRVQEGNEQFF	TGCGCCAGCAGCTTGGTAGACAGGGTCCAGGAGGGCAATGAGCAGTTCTTC
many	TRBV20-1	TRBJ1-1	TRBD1	CSARQGGNTEAFF	TGCAGTGCTCGACAGGGAGGGAACACTGAAGCTTTCTTT
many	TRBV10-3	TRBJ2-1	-	CAISEPPTVYNEQFF	TGTGCCATCAGTGAGCCCCCGACAGTTTACAATGAGCAGTTCTTC
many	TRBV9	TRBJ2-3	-	CASSVGQGFTDTQYF	TGTGCCAGCAGCGTGGGGCAGGGGTTCACAGATACGCAGTATTTT
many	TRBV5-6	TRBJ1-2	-	CASSSGQRGYGYTF	TGTGCCAGCAGCTCCGGACAGCGAGGCTATGGCTACACCTTC
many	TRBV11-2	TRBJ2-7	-	CASSKVQGETYEQYF	TGTGCCAGCAGCAAGGTACAGGGAGAAACCTACGAGCAGTACTTC
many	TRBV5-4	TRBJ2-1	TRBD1	CASSPAAGQGNNEQFF	TGTGCCAGCAGCCCTGCAGCGGGACAGGGTAACAATGAGCAGTTCTTC
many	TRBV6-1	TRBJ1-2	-	CASRVGGYTF	TGTGCGAGTCGGGTCGGCGGCTACACCTTC
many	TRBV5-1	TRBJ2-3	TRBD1	CASSSGQGVTDTQYF	TGCGCCAGCAGCTCGGGACAGGGTGTGACAGATACGCAGTATTTT
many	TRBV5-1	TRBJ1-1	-	CASKGKENTEAFF	TGCGCCAGCAAAGGCAAGGAGAACACTGAAGCTTTCTTT
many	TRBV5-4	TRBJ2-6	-	CASSLSRGANVLTF	TGTGCCAGCAGCTTGTCGAGGGGGGCCAACGTCCTGACTTTC
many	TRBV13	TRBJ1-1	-	CASSSDDSNTEAFF	TGTGCCAGCAGCTCCGATGACAGCAACACTGAAGCTTTCTTT
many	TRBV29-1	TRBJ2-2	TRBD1	CSVYPDRAAGELFF	TGCAGCGTTTACCCCGACAGGGCCGCCGGGGAGCTGTTTTTT
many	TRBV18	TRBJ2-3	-	CASSPPSGRITDTQYF	TGTGCCAGCTCACCACCCTCCGGACGGATCACAGATACGCAGTATTTT
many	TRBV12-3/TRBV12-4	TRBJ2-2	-	CASSTRGSGELFF	TGTGCCAGCAGTACCCGAGGGTCCGGGGAGCTGTTTTTT
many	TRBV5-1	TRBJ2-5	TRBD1	CASQTVWGQGQETQYF	TGCGCCAGCCAAACGGTGTGGGGACAGGGGCAAGAGACCCAGTACTTC
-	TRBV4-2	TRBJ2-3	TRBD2	CASSQDGTRVAKRGRSDTQYF	TGTGCCAGCAGCCAAGATGGGACCCGGGTAGCGAAGCGGGGGAGATCAGATACGCAGTATTTT
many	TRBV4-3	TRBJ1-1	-	CASSQVRGGAGTEAFF	TGCGCCAGCAGCCAAGTACGGGGGGGCGCCGGCACTGAAGCTTTCTTT
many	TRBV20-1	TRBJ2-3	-	CSARDRQAGSRDTQYF	TGCAGTGCTAGAGATCGGCAGGCTGGGTCGAGAGATACGCAGTATTTT
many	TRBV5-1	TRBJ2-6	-	CASRYGQGIYDVPGANVLTF	TGCGCCAGCAGGTATGGCCAGGGGATATATGACGTTCCTGGGGCCAACGTCCTGACTTTC